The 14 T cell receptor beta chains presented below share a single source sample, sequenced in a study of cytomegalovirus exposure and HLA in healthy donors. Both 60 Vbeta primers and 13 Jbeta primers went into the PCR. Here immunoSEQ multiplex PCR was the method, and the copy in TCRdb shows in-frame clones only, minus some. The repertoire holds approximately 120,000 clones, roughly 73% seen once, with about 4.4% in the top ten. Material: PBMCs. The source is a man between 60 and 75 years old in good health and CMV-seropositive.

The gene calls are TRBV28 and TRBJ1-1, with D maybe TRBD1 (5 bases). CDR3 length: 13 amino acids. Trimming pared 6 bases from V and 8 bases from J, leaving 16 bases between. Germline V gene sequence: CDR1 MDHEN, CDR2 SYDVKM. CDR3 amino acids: CASRPTGANEAFF. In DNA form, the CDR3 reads TGTGCCAGCAGACCTACAGGTGCAAACGAAGCTTTCTTT. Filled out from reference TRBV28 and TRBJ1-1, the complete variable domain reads DVKVTQSSRYLVKRTGEKVFLECVQDMDHENMFWYRQDPGLGLRLIYFSYDVKMKEKGDIPEGYSVSREKKERFSLILESASTNQTSMYLCASRPTGANEAFFGQGTRLTVV.

This CDR3 is CASSQQETQYF. For the CDR3, the DNA is TGTGCCAGCAGTCAGCAAGAGACCCAGTACTTC. This sequence joins TRBV7-6 and TRBJ2-5, with unresolved D. The germline gives CDR1 SGHVS, CDR2 FNYEAQ. The CDR3 is 11 residues long. V dropped 6 bases and J dropped 2 bases, with 4 bases sitting between them. The full variable domain, completed using reference TRBV7-6 and TRBJ2-5, is GAGVSQSPRYKVTKRGQDVALRCDPISGHVSLYWYRQALGQGPEFLTYFNYEAQQDKSGLPNDRFSAERPEGSISTLTIQRTEQRDSAMYRCASSQQETQYFGPGTRLLVL.

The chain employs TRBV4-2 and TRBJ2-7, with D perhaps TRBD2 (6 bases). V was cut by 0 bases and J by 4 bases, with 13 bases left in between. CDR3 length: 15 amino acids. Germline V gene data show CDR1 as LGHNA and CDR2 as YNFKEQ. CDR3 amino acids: CASSQDSGGRYEQYF. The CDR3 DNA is TGTGCCAGCAGCCAAGATTCCGGGGGACGTTACGAGCAGTACTTC.

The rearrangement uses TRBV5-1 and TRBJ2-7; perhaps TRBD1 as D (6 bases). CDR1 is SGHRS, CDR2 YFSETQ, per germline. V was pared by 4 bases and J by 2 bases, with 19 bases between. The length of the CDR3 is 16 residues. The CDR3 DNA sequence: TGCGCCAGCAGCGCAGGATTCGACAGGATAACCTACGAGCAGTACTTC. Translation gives CASSAGFDRITYEQYF. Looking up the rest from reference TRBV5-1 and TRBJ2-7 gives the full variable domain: KAGVTQTPRYLIKTRGQQVTLSCSPISGHRSVSWYQQTPGQGLQFLFEYFSETQRNKGNFPGRFSGRQFSNSRSEMNVSTLELGDSALYLCASSAGFDRITYEQYFGPGTRLTVT.

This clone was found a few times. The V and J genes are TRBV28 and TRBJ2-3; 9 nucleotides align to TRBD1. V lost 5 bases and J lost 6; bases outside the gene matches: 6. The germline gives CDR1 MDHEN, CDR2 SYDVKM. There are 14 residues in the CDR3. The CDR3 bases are TGTGCCAGCAGTCCTGGACAGGGGAGGGATACGCAGTATTTT. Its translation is CASSPGQGRDTQYF.

This chain's CDR3 is CASSYRDRPQYF. The DNA for the CDR3 is TGTGCCAGTAGCTACCGGGACAGGCCTCAGTACTTC. The chain has TRBV19 and TRBJ2-7, with 8 bases that match TRBD1. The CDR3 loop spans 12 amino acids. Germline V lookup: CDR1 LNHDA, CDR2 SQIVND (reference sequence). With 6 bases clipped from V and 10 bases from J, the junction kept 8 bases outside the gene matches.

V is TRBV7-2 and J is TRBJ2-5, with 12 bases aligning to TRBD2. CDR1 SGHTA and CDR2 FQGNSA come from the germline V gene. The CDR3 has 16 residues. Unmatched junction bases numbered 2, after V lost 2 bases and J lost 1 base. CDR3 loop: CASSLSTSGGQETQYF. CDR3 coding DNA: TGTGCCAGCAGCTTATCGACTAGCGGGGGCCAAGAGACCCAGTACTTC.

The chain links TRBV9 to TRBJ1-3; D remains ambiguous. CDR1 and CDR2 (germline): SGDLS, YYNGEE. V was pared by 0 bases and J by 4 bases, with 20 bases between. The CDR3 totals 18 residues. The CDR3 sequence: CASSVATLSALPGNTIYF. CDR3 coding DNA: TGTGCCAGCAGCGTAGCTACCCTTTCTGCCCTCCCAGGAAACACCATATATTTT.

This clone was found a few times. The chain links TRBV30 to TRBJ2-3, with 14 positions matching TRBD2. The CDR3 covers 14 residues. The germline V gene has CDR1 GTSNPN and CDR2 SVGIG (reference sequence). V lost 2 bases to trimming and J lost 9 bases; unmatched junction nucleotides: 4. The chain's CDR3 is CAWSKGLAGDTQYF. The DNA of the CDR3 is TGTGCCTGGAGTAAGGGACTAGCGGGGGACACGCAGTATTTT. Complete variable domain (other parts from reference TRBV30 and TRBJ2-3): SQTIHQWPATLVQPVGSPLSLECTVEGTSNPNLYWYRQAAGRGLQLLFYSVGIGQISSEVPQNLSASRPQDRQFILSSKKLLLSDSGFYLCAWSKGLAGDTQYFGPGTRLTVL.

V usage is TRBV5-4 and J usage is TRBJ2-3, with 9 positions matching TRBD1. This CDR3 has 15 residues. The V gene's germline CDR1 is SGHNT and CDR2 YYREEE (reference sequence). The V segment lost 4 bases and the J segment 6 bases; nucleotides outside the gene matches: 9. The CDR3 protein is CASSSTPGQGDTQYF. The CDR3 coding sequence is TGTGCCAGCAGCAGTACACCGGGACAGGGTGATACGCAGTATTTT.

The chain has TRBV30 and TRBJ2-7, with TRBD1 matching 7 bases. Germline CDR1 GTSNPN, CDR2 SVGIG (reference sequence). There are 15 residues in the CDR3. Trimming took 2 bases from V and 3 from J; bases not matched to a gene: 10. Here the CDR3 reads CAWSLRGLILYEQYF. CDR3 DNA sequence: TGTGCCTGGAGTTTAAGGGGGCTTATCCTCTACGAGCAGTACTTC.

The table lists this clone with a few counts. This CDR3 is CASSRPGLVNEQFF. CDR3 coding DNA: TGTGCCAGCAGCCGCCCGGGACTAGTGAATGAGCAGTTCTTC. The J gene is TRBJ2-1, the V gene TRBV7-9; the match to TRBD2 covers 8 bases. This CDR3 region has 14 residues. Germline V gene lookup returns CDR1 SEHNR and CDR2 FQNEAQ (reference sequence). V lost 5 bases to trimming and J lost 7 bases; unmatched junction nucleotides: 7.

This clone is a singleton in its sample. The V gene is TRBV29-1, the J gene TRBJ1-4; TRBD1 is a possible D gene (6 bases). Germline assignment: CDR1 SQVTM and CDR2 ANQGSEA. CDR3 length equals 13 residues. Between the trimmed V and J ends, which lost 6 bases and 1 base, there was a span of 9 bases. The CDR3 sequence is CSVWDITNEKLFF. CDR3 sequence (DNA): TGCAGCGTATGGGACATAACTAATGAAAAACTGTTTTTT.

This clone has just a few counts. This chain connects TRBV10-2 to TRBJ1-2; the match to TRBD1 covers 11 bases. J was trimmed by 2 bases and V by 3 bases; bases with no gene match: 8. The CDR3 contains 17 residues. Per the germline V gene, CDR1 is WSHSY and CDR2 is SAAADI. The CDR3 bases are TGCGCCAGCAGTGATAGGACAGGGGGCGTATCAAACTATGGCTACACCTTC. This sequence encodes CASSDRTGGVSNYGYTF.